This T cell receptor (beta chain) was identified during a study of response to subunit inactivated influenza vaccine. Notes on the study in general: Every seasonal influenza vaccination brings in few new T cells, the authors suggested.

For this clonotype: Its antigen is unidentified.

Trimming pared 3 bases from V and 5 bases from J, leaving 11 bases between. Germline V gene sequence: CDR1 SQVTM, CDR2 ANQGSEA. The CDR3 length is 13 residues. From the RT-PCR reads, TCRdb called clonotypes with MiXCR, one entry per CDR3 protein. This sample carries roughly 790,000 distinct CDR3 sequences, 21% of them seen once, and the ten largest clones take about a tenth. Sample: PBMCs from blood, taken roughly 5 days after vaccination. The receptor comes from a man aged 45 to 65 who received an inactivated influenza vaccine. The chain carries TRBV29-1 and TRBJ2-1, with D hard to call. The CDR3 DNA reads TGCAGCGTTGACGTTGCGATGGACAATGAGCAGTTCTTC. This translates into CSVDVAMDNEQFF.